Described below is a single TCR beta chain sequence and its context. This entry belongs to a study of blood T cell repertoires in COVID-19. Study-level background: Some COVID-19 samples were acute and others convalescent; all came from the United States, Italy and Spain. T cells, B-cell-depleted T cells, or PBMCs supplied cDNA or gDNA.

In the original workflow: Researchers report that nucleated cell counts were estimated from reference gene primer amplification. Assay: immunoSEQ multiplex PCR; the TCRdb copy retains only in-frame clones and omits some. V and J calls and clone size come straight from that table; D and trimming were deduced from the DNA. Counted here are under 200,000 clones, about four fifths occurring once; the ten biggest clones make up roughly 6.7%. The sample was peripheral blood. This clonotype was obtained from a man aged 55 to 70 with acute or convalescent COVID-19.

DNA of the CDR3: TGTGCCAGCAGCAAAGCGGAGGGACCCCTGAACACTGAAGCTTTCTTT. Translating gives CASSKAEGPLNTEAFF. The V gene is TRBV21-1, the J gene TRBJ1-1. TRBV21-1 is labeled a pseudogene. This CDR3 is built from 16 residues.